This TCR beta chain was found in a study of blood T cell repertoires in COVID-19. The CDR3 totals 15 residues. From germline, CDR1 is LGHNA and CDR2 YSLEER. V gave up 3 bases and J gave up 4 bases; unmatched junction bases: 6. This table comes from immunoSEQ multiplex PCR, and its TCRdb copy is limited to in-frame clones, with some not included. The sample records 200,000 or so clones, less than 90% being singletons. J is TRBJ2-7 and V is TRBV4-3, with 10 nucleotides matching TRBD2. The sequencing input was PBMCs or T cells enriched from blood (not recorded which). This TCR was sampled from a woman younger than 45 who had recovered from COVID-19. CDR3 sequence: CASSQYPGLAYEQYF. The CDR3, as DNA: TGCGCCAGCAGCCAGTACCCGGGACTAGCGTACGAGCAGTACTTC.